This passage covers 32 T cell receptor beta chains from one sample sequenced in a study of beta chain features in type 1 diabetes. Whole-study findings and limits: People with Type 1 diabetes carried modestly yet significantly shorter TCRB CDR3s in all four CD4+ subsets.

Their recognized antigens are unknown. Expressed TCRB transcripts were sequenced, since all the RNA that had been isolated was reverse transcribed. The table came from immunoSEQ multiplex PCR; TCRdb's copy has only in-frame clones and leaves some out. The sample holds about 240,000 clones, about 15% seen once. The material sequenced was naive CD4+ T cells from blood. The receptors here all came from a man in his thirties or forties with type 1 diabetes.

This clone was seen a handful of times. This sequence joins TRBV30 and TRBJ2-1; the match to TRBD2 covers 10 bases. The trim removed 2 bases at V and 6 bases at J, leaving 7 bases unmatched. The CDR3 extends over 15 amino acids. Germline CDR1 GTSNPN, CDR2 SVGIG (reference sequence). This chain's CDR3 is CAWSTGTSDSNEQFF. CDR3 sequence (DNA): TGTGCCTGGAGTACCGGGACTAGCGATTCCAATGAGCAGTTCTTC.

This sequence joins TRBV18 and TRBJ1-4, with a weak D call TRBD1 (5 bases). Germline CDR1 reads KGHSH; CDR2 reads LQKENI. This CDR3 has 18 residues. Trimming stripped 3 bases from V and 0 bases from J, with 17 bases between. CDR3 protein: CASSPQLGGSATNEKLFF. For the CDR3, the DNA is TGTGCCAGCTCACCCCAGCTCGGGGGGTCTGCAACTAATGAAAAACTGTTTTTT. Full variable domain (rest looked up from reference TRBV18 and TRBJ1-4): NAGVMQNPRHLVRRRGQEARLRCSPMKGHSHVYWYRQLPEEGLKFMVYLQKENIIDESGMPKERFSAEFPKEGPSILRIQQVVRGDSAAYFCASSPQLGGSATNEKLFFGSGTQLSVL.

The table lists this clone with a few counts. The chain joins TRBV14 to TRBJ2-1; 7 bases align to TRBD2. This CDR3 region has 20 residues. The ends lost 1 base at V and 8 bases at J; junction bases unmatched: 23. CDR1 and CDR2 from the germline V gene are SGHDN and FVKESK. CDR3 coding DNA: TGTGCCAGCAGCCAAGTCGCGGTGTGGGAGGGCCGGGCCCTGCGGGATGAGCAGTTCTTC. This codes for CASSQVAVWEGRALRDEQFF.

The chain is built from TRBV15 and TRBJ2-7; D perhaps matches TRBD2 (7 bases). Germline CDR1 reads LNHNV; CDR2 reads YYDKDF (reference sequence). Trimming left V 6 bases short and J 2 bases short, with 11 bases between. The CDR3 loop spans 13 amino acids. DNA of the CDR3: TGTGCCACCAGTGTAGGGGGGGCCTACGAGCAGTACTTC. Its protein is CATSVGGAYEQYF.

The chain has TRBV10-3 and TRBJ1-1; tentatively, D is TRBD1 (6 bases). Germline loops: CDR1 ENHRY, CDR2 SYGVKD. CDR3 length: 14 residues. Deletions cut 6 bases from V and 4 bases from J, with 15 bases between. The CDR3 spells CAIRPTGEGTEAFF. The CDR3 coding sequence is TGTGCCATCAGGCCGACAGGTGAAGGCACTGAAGCTTTCTTT.

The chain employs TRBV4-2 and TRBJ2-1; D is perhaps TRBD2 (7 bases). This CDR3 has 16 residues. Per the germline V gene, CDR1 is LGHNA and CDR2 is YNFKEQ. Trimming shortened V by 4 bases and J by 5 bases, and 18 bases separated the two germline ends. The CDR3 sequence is CASSPQGRGADNEQFF. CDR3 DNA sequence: TGTGCCAGCAGCCCTCAGGGTCGGGGGGCCGACAATGAGCAGTTCTTC.

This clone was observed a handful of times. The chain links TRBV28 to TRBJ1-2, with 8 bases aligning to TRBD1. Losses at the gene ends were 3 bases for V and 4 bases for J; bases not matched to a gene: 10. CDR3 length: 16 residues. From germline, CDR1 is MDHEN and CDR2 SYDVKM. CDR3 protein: CASSFWFRGPGYGYTF. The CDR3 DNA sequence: TGTGCCAGCAGTTTTTGGTTCAGGGGGCCTGGCTATGGCTACACCTTC.

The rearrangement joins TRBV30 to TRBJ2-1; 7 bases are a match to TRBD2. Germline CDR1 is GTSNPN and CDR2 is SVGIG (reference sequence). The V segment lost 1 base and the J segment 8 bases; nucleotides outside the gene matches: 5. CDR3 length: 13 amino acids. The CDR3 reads CAWSAFAGDEQFF. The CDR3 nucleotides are TGTGCCTGGAGTGCTTTTGCGGGAGATGAGCAGTTCTTC.

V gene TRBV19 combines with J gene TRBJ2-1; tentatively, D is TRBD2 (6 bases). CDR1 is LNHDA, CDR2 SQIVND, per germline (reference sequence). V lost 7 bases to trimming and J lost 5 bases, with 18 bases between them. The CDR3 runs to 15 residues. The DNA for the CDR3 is TGTGCCAGTACGGTCGAGGGGCCGGGGGACAATGAGCAGTTCTTC. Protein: CASTVEGPGDNEQFF. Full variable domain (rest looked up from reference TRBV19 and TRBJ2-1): DGGITQSPKYLFRKEGQNVTLSCEQNLNHDAMYWYRQDPGQGLRLIYYSQIVNDFQKGDIAEGYSVSREKKESFPLTVTSAQKNPTAFYLCASTVEGPGDNEQFFGPGTRLTVL.

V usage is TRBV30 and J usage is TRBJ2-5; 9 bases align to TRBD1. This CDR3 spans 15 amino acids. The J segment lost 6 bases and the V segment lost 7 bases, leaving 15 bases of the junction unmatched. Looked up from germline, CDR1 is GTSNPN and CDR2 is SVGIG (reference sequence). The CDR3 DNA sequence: TGTGCCTACCAAGTCCGGACAGGGGATAGGAAGACCCAGTACTTC. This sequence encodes CAYQVRTGDRKTQYF.

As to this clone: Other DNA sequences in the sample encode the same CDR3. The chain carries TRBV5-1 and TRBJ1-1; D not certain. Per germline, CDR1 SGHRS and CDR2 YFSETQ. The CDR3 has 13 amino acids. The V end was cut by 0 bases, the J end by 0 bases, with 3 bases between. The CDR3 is CASSLGVNTEAFF. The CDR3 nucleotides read TGCGCCAGCAGCTTGGGAGTGAACACTGAAGCTTTCTTT. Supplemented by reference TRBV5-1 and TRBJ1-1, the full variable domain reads KAGVTQTPRYLIKTRGQQVTLSCSPISGHRSVSWYQQTPGQGLQFLFEYFSETQRNKGNFPGRFSGRQFSNSRSEMNVSTLELGDSALYLCASSLGVNTEAFFGQGTRLTVV.

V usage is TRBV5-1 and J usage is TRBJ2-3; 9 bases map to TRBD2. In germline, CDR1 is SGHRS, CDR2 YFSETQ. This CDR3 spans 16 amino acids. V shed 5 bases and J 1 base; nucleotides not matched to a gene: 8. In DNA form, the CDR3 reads TGCGCCAGCAGGCTGACTAGCGGCCAAGGCACAGATACGCAGTATTTT. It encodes CASRLTSGQGTDTQYF.

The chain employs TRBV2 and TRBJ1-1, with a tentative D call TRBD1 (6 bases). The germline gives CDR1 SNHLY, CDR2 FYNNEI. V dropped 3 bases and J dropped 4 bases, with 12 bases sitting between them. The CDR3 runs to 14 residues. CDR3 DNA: TGTGCCAGCAGTGAGAGGAGGGGGGGCACTGAAGCTTTCTTT. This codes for CASSERRGGTEAFF.

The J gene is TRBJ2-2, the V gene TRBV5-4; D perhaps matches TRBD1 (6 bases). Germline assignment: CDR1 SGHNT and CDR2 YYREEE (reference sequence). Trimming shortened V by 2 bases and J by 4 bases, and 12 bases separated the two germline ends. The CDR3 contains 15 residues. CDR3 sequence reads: CASSFLGAGTGELFF. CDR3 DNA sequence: TGTGCCAGCAGCTTTCTGGGGGCGGGCACCGGGGAGCTGTTTTTT.

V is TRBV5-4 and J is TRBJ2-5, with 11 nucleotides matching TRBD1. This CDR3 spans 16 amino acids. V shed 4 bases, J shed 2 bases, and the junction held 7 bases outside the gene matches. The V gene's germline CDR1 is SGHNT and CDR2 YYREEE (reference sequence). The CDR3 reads CASSVGTGGFQETQYF. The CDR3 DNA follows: TGTGCCAGCAGCGTTGGGACAGGGGGTTTTCAAGAGACCCAGTACTTC.

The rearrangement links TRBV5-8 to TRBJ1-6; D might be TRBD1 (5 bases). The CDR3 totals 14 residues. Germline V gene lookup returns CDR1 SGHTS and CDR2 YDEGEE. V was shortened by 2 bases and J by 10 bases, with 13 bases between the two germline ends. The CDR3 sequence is CASSFSRAGSPLHF. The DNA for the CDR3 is TGTGCCAGCAGCTTCAGCAGGGCTGGATCACCCCTCCACTTT.

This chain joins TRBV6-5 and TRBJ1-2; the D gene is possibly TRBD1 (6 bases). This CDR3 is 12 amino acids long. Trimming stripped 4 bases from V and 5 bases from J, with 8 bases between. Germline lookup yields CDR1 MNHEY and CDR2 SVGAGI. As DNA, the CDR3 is TGTGCCAGCAGTTCCACAGGGTATGGCTACACCTTC. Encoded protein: CASSSTGYGYTF.

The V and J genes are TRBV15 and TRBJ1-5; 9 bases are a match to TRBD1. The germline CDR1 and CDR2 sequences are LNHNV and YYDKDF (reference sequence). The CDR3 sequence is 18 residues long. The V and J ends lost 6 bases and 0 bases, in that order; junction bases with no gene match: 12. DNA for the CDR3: TGTGCCACCAGTGACACAGGGGGCCAGTCGTATAGCAATCAGCCCCAGCATTTT. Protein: CATSDTGGQSYSNQPQHF.

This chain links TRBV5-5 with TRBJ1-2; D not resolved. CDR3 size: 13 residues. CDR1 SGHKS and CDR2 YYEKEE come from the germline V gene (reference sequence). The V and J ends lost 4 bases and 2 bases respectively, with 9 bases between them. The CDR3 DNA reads TGTGCCAGCAGCCCTGACACGAACTATGGCTACACCTTC. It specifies CASSPDTNYGYTF. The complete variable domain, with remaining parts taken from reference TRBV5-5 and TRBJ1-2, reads DAGVTQSPTHLIKTRGQQVTLRCSPISGHKSVSWYQQVLGQGPQFIFQYYEKEERGRGNFPDRFSARQFPNYSSELNVNALLLGDSALYLCASSPDTNYGYTFGSGTRLTVV.

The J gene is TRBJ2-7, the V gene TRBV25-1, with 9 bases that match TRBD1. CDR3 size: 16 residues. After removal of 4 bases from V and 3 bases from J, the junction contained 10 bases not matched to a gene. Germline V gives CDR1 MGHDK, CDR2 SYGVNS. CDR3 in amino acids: CASSANPGTGNYEQYF. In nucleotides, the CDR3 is TGTGCCAGCAGTGCTAACCCCGGGACAGGGAACTACGAGCAGTACTTC.

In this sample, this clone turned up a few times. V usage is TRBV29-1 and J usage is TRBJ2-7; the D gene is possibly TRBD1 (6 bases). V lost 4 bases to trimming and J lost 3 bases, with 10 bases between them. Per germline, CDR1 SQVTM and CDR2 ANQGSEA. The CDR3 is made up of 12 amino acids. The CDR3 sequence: CSVGRQDYEQYF. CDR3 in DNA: TGCAGCGTTGGGCGACAGGACTACGAGCAGTACTTC.

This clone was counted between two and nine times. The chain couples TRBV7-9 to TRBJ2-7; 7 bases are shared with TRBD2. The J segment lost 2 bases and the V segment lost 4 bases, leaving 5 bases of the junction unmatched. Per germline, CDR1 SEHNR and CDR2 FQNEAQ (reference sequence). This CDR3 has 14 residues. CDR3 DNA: TGTGCCAGCAGCTCACTAGCGACGGCCTACGAGCAGTACTTC. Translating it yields CASSSLATAYEQYF.

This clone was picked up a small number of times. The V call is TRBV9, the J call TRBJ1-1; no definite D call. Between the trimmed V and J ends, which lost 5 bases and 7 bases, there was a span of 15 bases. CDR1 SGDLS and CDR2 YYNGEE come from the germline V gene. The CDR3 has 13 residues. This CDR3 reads CASRVTSEGEAFF. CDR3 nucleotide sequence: TGTGCCAGCAGGGTCACCTCAGAGGGTGAAGCTTTCTTT.

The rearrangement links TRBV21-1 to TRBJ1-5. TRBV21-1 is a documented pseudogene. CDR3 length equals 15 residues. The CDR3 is CASPRQPGENQPQHF. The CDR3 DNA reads TGTGCCAGCCCCAGGCAACCGGGGGAAAATCAGCCCCAGCATTTT.

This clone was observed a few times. For the CDR3, the DNA is TGCGCCAGCAGCTTGATTGCGGGCCGGGATGAGCAGTTCTTC. The encoded protein is CASSLIAGRDEQFF. The chain is built from TRBV5-1 and TRBJ2-1; the D gene is possibly TRBD2 (5 bases). The V and J ends lost 1 base and 8 bases respectively, with 13 bases between them. CDR1 is SGHRS, CDR2 YFSETQ, per germline. The CDR3 loop spans 14 amino acids.

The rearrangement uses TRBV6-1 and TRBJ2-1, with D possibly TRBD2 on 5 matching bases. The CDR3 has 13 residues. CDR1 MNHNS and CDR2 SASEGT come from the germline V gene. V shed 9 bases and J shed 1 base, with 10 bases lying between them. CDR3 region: CASSAGSYNEQFF. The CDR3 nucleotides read TGTGCCAGTTCCGCGGGTTCCTACAATGAGCAGTTCTTC.

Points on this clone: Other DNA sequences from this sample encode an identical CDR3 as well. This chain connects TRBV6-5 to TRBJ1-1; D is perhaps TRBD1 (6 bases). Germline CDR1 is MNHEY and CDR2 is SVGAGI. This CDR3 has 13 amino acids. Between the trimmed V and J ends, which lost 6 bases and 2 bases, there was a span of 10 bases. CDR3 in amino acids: CASSRDTNTEAFF. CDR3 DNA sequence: TGTGCCAGCAGCAGGGACACCAACACTGAAGCTTTCTTT.

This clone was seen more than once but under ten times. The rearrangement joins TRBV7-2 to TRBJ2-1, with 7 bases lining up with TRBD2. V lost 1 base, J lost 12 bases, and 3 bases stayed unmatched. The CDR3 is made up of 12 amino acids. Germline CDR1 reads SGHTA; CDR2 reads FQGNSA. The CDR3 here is CASSLGGGGQFF. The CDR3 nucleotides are TGTGCCAGCAGCTTAGGGGGGGGTGGGCAGTTCTTC.

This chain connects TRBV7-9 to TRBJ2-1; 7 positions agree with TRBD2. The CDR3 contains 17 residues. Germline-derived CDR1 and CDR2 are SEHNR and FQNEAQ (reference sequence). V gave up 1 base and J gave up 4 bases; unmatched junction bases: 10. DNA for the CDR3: TGTGCCAGCAGCTTAGTAACGGGGGGACCTCGTTACAATGAGCAGTTCTTC. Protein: CASSLVTGGPRYNEQFF.

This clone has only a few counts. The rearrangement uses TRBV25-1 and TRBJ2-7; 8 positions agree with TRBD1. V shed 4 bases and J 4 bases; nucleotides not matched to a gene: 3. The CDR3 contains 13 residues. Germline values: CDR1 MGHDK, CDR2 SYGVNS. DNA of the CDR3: TGTGCCAGCAGTGTCAGGGGGCGGTACGAGCAGTACTTC. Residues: CASSVRGRYEQYF.

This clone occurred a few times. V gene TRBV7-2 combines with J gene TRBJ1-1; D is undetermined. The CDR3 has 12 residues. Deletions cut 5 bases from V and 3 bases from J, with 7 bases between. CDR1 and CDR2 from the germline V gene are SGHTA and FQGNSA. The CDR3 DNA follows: TGTGCCAGCAGCCGAAGCCACACTGAAGCTTTCTTT. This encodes CASSRSHTEAFF.

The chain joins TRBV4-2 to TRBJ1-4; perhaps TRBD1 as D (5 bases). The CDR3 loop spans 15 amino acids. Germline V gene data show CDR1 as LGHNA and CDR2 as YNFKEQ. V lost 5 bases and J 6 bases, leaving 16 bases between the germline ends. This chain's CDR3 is CASSVSGTRDEKLFF. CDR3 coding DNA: TGTGCCAGCAGCGTCAGCGGGACGAGGGATGAAAAACTGTTTTTT.